These T cell receptor beta chains were read from a single sample in a study of T cell clonotyping in hematopoietic cell transplantation. Libraries were prepared by immunoSEQ multiplex PCR; TCRdb keeps only in-frame clonotypes and omits some of them. The data contain fewer than 50,000 clones, 94% of them singletons. The sample consisted of peripheral blood mononuclear cells. The receptors stem from a woman aged 50 to 65 in good health. Some clones in this sample may be carry-over from other donors' samples. Each CDR3 is given with its conserved first and last residue. D genes are given only for firm matches. The size entry is marked missing in some rows and otherwise reads once, few, many or a size class.

>16|TRBD2|TRBV6-6|TRBJ2-2|.
TGTGCCAGCAGTTACGGGCTAGCGGGAAACACCGGGGAGCTGTTTTTT
CASSYGLAGNTGELFF
>15|.|TRBV25-1|TRBJ2-5|once
TGTGCCAGCAGTGCCGTCGACAGGAACCAAGAGACCCAGTACTTC
CASSAVDRNQETQYF
>14|.|TRBV5-6|TRBJ1-5|.
TGTGCCAGCAGCCGAAGGGGAAGCAATCAGCCCCAGCATTTT
CASSRRGSNQPQHF
>14|TRBD2|TRBV7-9|TRBJ2-7|once
TGTGCCAGCAGCTTAGCGGGGGGGATCTACGAGCAGTACTTC
CASSLAGGIYEQYF
>14|TRBD1|TRBV11-1|TRBJ1-1|.
TGTGCCAGCAGTCTTGACAGGGGTAACACTGAAGCTTTCTTT
CASSLDRGNTEAFF
>15|TRBD1|TRBV5-1|TRBJ2-7|.
TGCGCCAGCAGCTCGCCGGGACAGGGGACCTACGAGCAGTACTTC
CASSSPGQGTYEQYF
>15|TRBD2|TRBV6-1|TRBJ2-3|.
TGTGCCAGCAGTCTAGCGGGGGAGGGGAGAGATACGCAGTATTTT
CASSLAGEGRDTQYF
>13|.|TRBV2|TRBJ1-4|.
TGTGCCAGCATCCGGGACGGTAATGAAAAACTGTTTTTT
CASIRDGNEKLFF
>15|.|TRBV9|TRBJ1-2|.
TGTGCCAGCAGCGTACTCGCGGAGACCAACTATGGCTACACCTTC
CASSVLAETNYGYTF
>13|.|TRBV6-6|TRBJ1-5|.
TGTGCCAGCAGTTATTCCCCCAATCAGCCCCAGCATTTT
CASSYSPNQPQHF
>16|TRBD1|TRBV11-1|TRBJ1-4|.
TGTGCCAGCAGCCTCCGACAGGGAACGTTGGAAGAAAAACTGTTTTTT
CASSLRQGTLEEKLFF
>16|TRBD1|TRBV7-6|TRBJ1-3|.
TGTGCCAGCAGCCCCGAAACAGGGGGAGTTGGAAACACCATATATTTT
CASSPETGGVGNTIYF
>15|.|TRBV6-1|TRBJ1-5|.
TGTGCCAGCAGTGAAGCGGTAGGAATCAATCAGCCCCAGCATTTT
CASSEAVGINQPQHF
>16|TRBD1|TRBV15|TRBJ2-7|once
TGTGCCACCAGCAGAGAGCTGACAGGGATAACCTACGAGCAGTACTTC
CATSRELTGITYEQYF
>13|TRBD1|TRBV27|TRBJ1-2|.
TGTGCCAGCAGCCAGACAGGGGGACGGGGCTACACCTTC
CASSQTGGRGYTF
>13|.|TRBV5-1|TRBJ1-4|once
TGCGCCAGCAGTCTCACAGGGCATGAAAAACTGTTTTTT
CASSLTGHEKLFF
>15|TRBD2|TRBV19|TRBJ2-7|.
TGTGCCAGTAGGAGGACTAGCGGGGATTCCTACGAGCAGTACTTC
CASRRTSGDSYEQYF
>14|TRBD1|TRBV7-3|TRBJ2-7|.
TGTGCCAGCAGCCGAGGGACAGGGGGCGGCGAGCAGTACTTC
CASSRGTGGGEQYF
>17|TRBD1|TRBV11-3|TRBJ1-3|once
TGTGCCAGCAGCTTATTAAGTGACAGGGCATCTGGAAACACCATATATTTT
CASSLLSDRASGNTIYF
>15|.|TRBV5-6|TRBJ1-2|once
TGTGCCAGCAGCTCCGGGGGAGGAAATAGGGGTGGCTACACCTTC
CASSSGGGNRGGYTF
>15|.|TRBV5-1|TRBJ1-4|.
TGCGCCAGCACCTTTGGTTGGGAGCCTAATGAAAAACTGTTTTTT
CASTFGWEPNEKLFF
>11|.|TRBV20-1|TRBJ1-2|.
TGCAGTGCTAGAAGACTGAATGGCTACACCTTC
CSARRLNGYTF
>13|.|TRBV19|TRBJ1-3|.
TGTGCCAGTAGACTCAGCTCTGGAAACACCATATATTTT
CASRLSSGNTIYF
>13|.|TRBV4-3|TRBJ2-7|.
TGCGCCAGCAGCCAAGGTGGAGCCTCCGAGCAGTACTTC
CASSQGGASEQYF
>17|.|TRBV4-3|TRBJ1-6|.
TGCGCCAGCAGCCAATCAGCACAGGGAGTCAATAATTCACCCCTCCACTTT
CASSQSAQGVNNSPLHF
>15|.|TRBV5-8|TRBJ1-5|.
TGTGCCAGCAGCTTGGTCCTGACAGGAGGTCAGCCCCAGCATTTT
CASSLVLTGGQPQHF
>15|TRBD2|TRBV11-3|TRBJ2-1|.
TGTGCCAGCAGGGTAAGCGGGGGGGCGTTTGGTGAGCAGTTCTTC
CASRVSGGAFGEQFF
>15|.|TRBV10-3|TRBJ1-2|.
TGTGCCATCAGTGACGGGTGGGATGGGACCTATGGCTACACCTTC
CAISDGWDGTYGYTF
>14|.|TRBV5-1|TRBJ1-1|.
TGCGCCAGCAGCTTGAGCGGGGTTGGCACTGAAGCTTTCTTT
CASSLSGVGTEAFF
>15|.|TRBV4-3|TRBJ2-7|few
TGCGCCAGCAGCCAAGATGCTAGGCCTACCTACGAGCAGTACTTC
CASSQDARPTYEQYF
>14|.|TRBV28|TRBJ2-7|.
TGTGCCAGCAGTATGGCAGGGAGGTTAGCCGAGCAGTACTTC
CASSMAGRLAEQYF
>14|TRBD2|TRBV7-3|TRBJ2-7|.
TGTGCCAGCACCGACCCGGGGGGTTCCTACGAGCAGTACTTC
CASTDPGGSYEQYF